One and the same sample provided the 8 T cell receptor beta chains below, sequenced in a study of blood T cells in healthy people across ages. Through a sample-barcoded 5' primer and a J-beta primer mix, a second PCR was run for about 6 to 11 cycles. TCRdb fed the 5' RACE reads into MiXCR, producing one record per CDR3 protein. The data show 850,000 to 950,000 distinct CDR3 sequences, 29% seen once. The material sequenced was blood. The receptor set was obtained from a woman of 80 years or more in good health.

As to this clonotype: A much larger clone is a single base away; this may be a read error. CDR3 bases: TGTGCCAGCAGTCGAATTAGAAAGGGGACCCAGAACTTC. This translates into CASSRIRKGTQNF. The rearrangement joins TRBV28 to TRBJ2-5; D possibly matches TRBD1 or TRBD2 (5 bases each). CDR3 length equals 13 residues. Germline loops: CDR1 MDHEN, CDR2 SYDVKM.

This clonotype occurred a few times. The chain employs TRBV9 and TRBJ2-1; TRBD2 matches 15 bases. The trim removed 4 bases at V and 7 bases at J, leaving 12 bases unmatched. The CDR3 contains 18 residues. Germline V gene lookup returns CDR1 SGDLS and CDR2 YYNGEE. CDR3 region: CASSPSSGLAGGWNEQFF. Written as DNA, the CDR3 is TGTGCCAGCAGCCCCTCCTCGGGACTAGCGGGGGGCTGGAATGAGCAGTTCTTC.

This clonotype was counted ten times or more. The chain recombines TRBV7-2 with TRBJ1-2; perhaps TRBD1 as D (6 bases). V gave up 5 bases and J gave up 0 bases, with 16 bases separating them. The CDR3 totals 16 residues. From germline, CDR1 is SGHTA and CDR2 FQGNSA. The CDR3: CASSHQGTRANYGYTF. In DNA form, the CDR3 reads TGTGCCAGCAGCCATCAGGGGACCAGGGCTAACTATGGCTACACCTTC.

This clonotype was seen repeatedly, ten times or more. This chain links TRBV20-1 with TRBJ1-6; TRBD1 is a possible D gene (6 bases). V was clipped by 3 bases and J by 0 bases, with 12 bases between them. In germline, CDR1 is DFQATT, CDR2 SNEGSKA (reference sequence). This CDR3 comprises 16 residues. Here the CDR3 reads CSARGTISSYNSPLHF. In DNA form, the CDR3 reads TGCAGTGCTAGGGGGACAATCAGCTCCTATAATTCACCCCTCCACTTT.

Many counts were recorded for this clonotype. V and J are TRBV20-1 and TRBJ2-7; 10 bases fit TRBD2. This CDR3 comprises 14 residues. Germline V gene data show CDR1 as DFQATT and CDR2 as SNEGSKA (reference sequence). The ends lost 6 bases at V and 7 bases at J; junction bases unmatched: 12. The CDR3 loop reads CSALQRGGSGEQYF. In DNA, the CDR3 is TGCAGTGCACTACAGCGGGGGGGCTCGGGTGAGCAGTACTTC.

This clonotype was observed many times. A read error may account for a junction end that differs from germline. This chain links TRBV12-3 or TRBV12-4 with TRBJ2-3; D unclear. The CDR3 runs to 13 residues. The CDR3: CASRLDRTDTQYF. The CDR3 nucleotides are TGTGCCAGCAGGTTAGACCGCACAGATACGCAGTATTTT.

The chain is built from TRBV6-1 and TRBJ1-1; D is ambiguous. With 5 bases removed from V and 6 bases from J, the gap between germline ends came to 13 bases. The CDR3 consists of 13 residues. The germline gives CDR1 MNHNS, CDR2 SASEGT. The CDR3 sequence is CASSPHESAEAFF. The CDR3 DNA reads TGTGCCAGCAGTCCCCACGAGAGTGCTGAAGCTTTCTTT.

The V call is TRBV11-3, the J call TRBJ2-7; 13 bases match TRBD2. Germline V CDR1 and CDR2: SGHNT, YENEEA. There are 15 residues in the CDR3. With 4 bases clipped from V and 6 bases from J, the junction kept 6 bases outside the gene matches. The CDR3 reads CASSSRTSGGPEQYF. The DNA for the CDR3 is TGTGCCAGCAGCTCCCGGACTAGCGGGGGTCCCGAGCAGTACTTC.